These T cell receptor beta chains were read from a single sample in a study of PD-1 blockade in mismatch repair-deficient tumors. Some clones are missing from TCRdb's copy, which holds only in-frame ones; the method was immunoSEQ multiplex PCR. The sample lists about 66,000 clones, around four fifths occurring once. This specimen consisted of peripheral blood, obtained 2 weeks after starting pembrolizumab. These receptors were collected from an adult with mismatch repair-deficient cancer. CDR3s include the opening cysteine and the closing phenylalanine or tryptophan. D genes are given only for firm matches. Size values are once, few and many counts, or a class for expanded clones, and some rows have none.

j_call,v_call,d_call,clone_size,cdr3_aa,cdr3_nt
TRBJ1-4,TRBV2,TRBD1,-,CASSELFGTGGEKLFF,TGTGCCAGCAGTGAATTGTTCGGGACAGGGGGTGAAAAACTGTTTTTT
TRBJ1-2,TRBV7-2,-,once,CASSSQTRARDYTF,TGTGCCAGCAGCTCTCAGACGAGGGCCCGGGACTACACCTTC
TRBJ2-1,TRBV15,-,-,CATSRDRSGQRNEQFF,TGTGCCACCAGCAGAGATCGCAGCGGGCAACGCAATGAGCAGTTCTTC
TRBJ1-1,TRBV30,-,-,CAWRLEGTMNTEAFF,TGTGCCTGGAGACTCGAAGGGACGATGAACACTGAAGCTTTCTTT
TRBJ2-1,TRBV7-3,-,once,CASGDGVLSEQFF,TGTGCCAGCGGCGACGGGGTCTTGAGTGAGCAGTTCTTC
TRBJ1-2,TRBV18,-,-,CASSESTGDGYTF,TGTGCCAGCTCAGAAAGTACCGGTGATGGCTACACCTTC
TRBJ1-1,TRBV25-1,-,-,CASSEYRGPNTEAFF,TGTGCCAGCAGTGAATACAGGGGCCCGAACACTGAAGCTTTCTTT
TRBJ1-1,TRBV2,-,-,CASTTGNTEAFF,TGTGCCAGCACCACCGGGAACACTGAAGCTTTCTTT
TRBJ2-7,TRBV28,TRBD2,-,CASSPWGTSGSYEQYF,TGTGCCAGCAGTCCGTGGGGGACTAGCGGGAGTTACGAGCAGTACTTC
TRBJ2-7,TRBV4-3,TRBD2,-,CASSQQASGRAQYEQYF,TGCGCCAGCAGCCAACAGGCTAGCGGGAGGGCCCAATACGAGCAGTACTTC
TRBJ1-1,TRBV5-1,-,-,CASSLYGLTWSMNTEAFF,TGCGCCAGCAGCTTGTACGGTCTAACCTGGAGCATGAACACTGAAGCTTTCTTT
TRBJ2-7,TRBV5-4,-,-,CASSPTNTYEQYF,TGTGCCAGCAGCCCGACTAATACCTACGAGCAGTACTTC
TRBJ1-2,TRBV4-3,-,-,CASSQGANYGYTF,TGCGCCAGCAGCCAGGGGGCTAACTATGGCTACACCTTC
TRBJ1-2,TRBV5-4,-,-,CASSGELYGYTF,TGTGCCAGCAGCGGTGAACTTTATGGCTACACCTTC
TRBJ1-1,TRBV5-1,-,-,CASSLDLNTEAFF,TGCGCCAGCAGCTTGGACTTGAACACTGAAGCTTTCTTT
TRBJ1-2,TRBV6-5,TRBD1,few,CASSYEGAEGYTF,TGTGCCAGCAGTTACGAGGGGGCGGAGGGCTACACCTTC
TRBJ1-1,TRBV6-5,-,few,CASSYGDGNEAFF,TGTGCCAGCAGTTACGGGGACGGGAATGAAGCTTTCTTT
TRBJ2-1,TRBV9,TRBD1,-,CASSPRTGRNEQFF,TGTGCCAGCAGCCCCCGGACAGGCCGGAATGAGCAGTTCTTC
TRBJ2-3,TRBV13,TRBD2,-,CASSATGTSGSTDTQYF,TGTGCCAGCAGCGCCACCGGGACTAGCGGATCCACAGATACGCAGTATTTT
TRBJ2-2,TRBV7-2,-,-,CASTLSSAPGGGELFF,TGTGCCAGCACCCTTTCTAGCGCCCCGGGCGGCGGGGAGCTGTTTTTT
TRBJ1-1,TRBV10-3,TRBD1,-,CAISDRDRAPNTEAFF,TGTGCCATCAGTGACCGGGACAGGGCGCCGAACACTGAAGCTTTCTTT
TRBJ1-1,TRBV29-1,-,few,CSGEMNTEAFF,TGCAGCGGGGAGATGAACACTGAAGCTTTCTTT
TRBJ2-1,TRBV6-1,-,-,CASSEALGDEQFF,TGTGCCAGCAGTGAGGCACTAGGCGATGAGCAGTTCTTC
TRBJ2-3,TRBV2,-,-,CASSENGGINTDTQYF,TGTGCCAGCAGTGAAAACGGCGGAATTAACACAGATACGCAGTATTTT